These 19 T cell receptor beta chains came from one sample sequenced in a study of T-cell reconstitution after alpha-beta-depleted transplantation in children. A library of TCRbeta sequences, prepared with unique molecular identifiers, was generated. TCRdb ran MiXCR on the PCR reads and lists one entry per CDR3 protein. The data show fewer than 1 million distinct CDR3 sequences, less than 20% seen once. The sample here was PBMCs, mostly from graft donor cells, taken 360 days after TCRalphabeta/CD19-depleted stem cell transplant. The receptors stem from a male patient younger than 18 who had a stem cell transplant for acute lymphoblastic leukemia, so the T cells may come from the graft donor.

This clonotype was counted a few times. This rearrangement joins TRBV5-1 to TRBJ1-1; 10 bases map to TRBD1. CDR1 is SGHRS, CDR2 YFSETQ, per germline. The J segment lost 0 bases and the V segment lost 3 bases, leaving 14 bases of the junction unmatched. The CDR3 covers 19 residues. CDR3 in DNA: TGCGCCAGCAGCTCCTTCGGGACAGGGGAGAAGGGCATGAACACTGAAGCTTTCTTT. It codes for CASSSFGTGEKGMNTEAFF.

The chain joins TRBV12-3 or TRBV12-4 to TRBJ1-6; 7 positions agree with TRBD1. Unmatched junction bases numbered 8, after V lost 8 bases and J lost 10 bases. The CDR3 has 13 amino acids. The CDR3 here is CASGEGARSPLHF. The CDR3 DNA sequence: TGTGCCAGCGGGGAGGGGGCACGGTCACCCCTCCACTTT.

The chain is built from TRBV5-1 and TRBJ2-3; no firm D call. CDR3 length equals 15 residues. The V gene's germline CDR1 is SGHRS and CDR2 YFSETQ. Trimming took off 2 bases at V and 7 bases at J, with 17 bases between the two ends. The CDR3 DNA sequence: TGCGCCAGCAGCTTTGATCCAGACCAAATAAATACGCAGTATTTT. This sequence encodes CASSFDPDQINTQYF.

This clonotype showed up just a few times. V is TRBV12-3 or TRBV12-4 and J is TRBJ2-7; D is possibly TRBD1 (5 bases). Trimming pared 3 bases from V and 2 bases from J, leaving 11 bases between. The CDR3 loop spans 14 amino acids. CDR3 residues: CASSLTVGTYEQYF. The CDR3 DNA follows: TGTGCCAGCAGTTTGACAGTGGGGACCTACGAGCAGTACTTC.

The CDR3 loop is CASSVGLAGGLQQFF. Here the CDR3 DNA reads TGCGCCAGCAGCGTGGGACTAGCGGGAGGACTTCAGCAGTTCTTC. The chain has TRBV4-1 and TRBJ2-1; TRBD2 matches 15 bases. The trim removed 5 bases at V and 11 bases at J, leaving 7 bases unmatched. The CDR3 consists of 15 residues. Germline V CDR1 and CDR2: MGHRA, YSYEKL.

At least ten counts were recorded for this clonotype. The V call is TRBV9, the J call TRBJ2-2; the D is unclear. The V end lost 4 bases, the J end lost 5 bases, and 6 bases lay between the germline ends. The CDR3 loop spans 12 amino acids. Germline V lookup: CDR1 SGDLS, CDR2 YYNGEE. This CDR3 is CASSSSTGELFF. CDR3 DNA sequence: TGTGCCAGCAGCAGTTCTACCGGGGAGCTGTTTTTT.

V and J are TRBV5-1 and TRBJ2-7; D remains unclear. Germline V gene data show CDR1 as SGHRS and CDR2 as YFSETQ. CDR3 length equals 14 residues. V was pared by 4 bases and J by 2 bases, with 13 bases between. CDR3 bases: TGCGCCAGCAGCGATACGCTTCGCGCCTACGAGCAGTACTTC. Translation: CASSDTLRAYEQYF.

About this clonotype: One end of the junction is discordant with germline, which a read error may explain. The chain couples TRBV29-1 to TRBJ2-1; D perhaps matches TRBD2 (5 bases). The CDR3 totals 12 residues. CDR1 and CDR2 from the germline V gene are SQVTM and ANQGSEA. CDR3 in amino acids: CSAEDSNNEQFF. DNA for the CDR3: TGCAGCGCCGAGGACTCCAACAATGAGCAGTTCTTC.

This clonotype came up many times. The chain couples TRBV9 to TRBJ2-4, with TRBD1 matching 9 bases. V shed 4 bases, J shed 5 bases, and the junction held 10 bases outside the gene matches. Germline V gene sequence: CDR1 SGDLS, CDR2 YYNGEE. This CDR3 comprises 16 residues. DNA of the CDR3: TGTGCCAGCAGCCTATCTACCGGGACAGGGCAAAACATTCAGTACTTC. This translates into CASSLSTGTGQNIQYF.

This clonotype was seen only a few times. This rearrangement joins TRBV10-2 to TRBJ2-1, with D uncertain. V shed 4 bases and J shed 0 bases, with 10 bases lying between them. Germline V lookup: CDR1 WSHSY, CDR2 SAAADI. This CDR3 comprises 15 residues. The CDR3 nucleotides are TGCGCCAGCAGTGCGTTCGCGGTCTCCTACAATGAGCAGTTCTTC. Translated, it gives CASSAFAVSYNEQFF.

V gene TRBV11-1 combines with J gene TRBJ2-7, with 8 positions matching TRBD2. The junction had 17 bases not matched to a gene; V was cut back by 3 bases and J by 4 bases. Germline loops: CDR1 SGHAT, CDR2 FQDESV (reference sequence). This CDR3 is 18 amino acids long. CDR3 residues: CASSFSVRTTSGLYEQYF. The CDR3 region has the DNA TGTGCCAGCAGCTTTAGTGTCCGGACAACTAGCGGATTATACGAGCAGTACTTC.

The rearrangement joins TRBV5-1 to TRBJ1-1, with 8 bases that match TRBD1. V lost 4 bases, J lost 1 base, and 24 bases stayed unmatched. CDR1 SGHRS and CDR2 YFSETQ come from the germline V gene. The CDR3 extends over 21 amino acids. The CDR3 region is CASSPGGLRGRGVSRNTEAFF. The CDR3 region has the DNA TGCGCCAGCAGCCCGGGGGGCCTCAGGGGGCGCGGAGTATCGAGGAACACTGAAGCTTTCTTT.

This clonotype has only a few counts. The chain employs TRBV30 and TRBJ1-3; D possibly corresponds to TRBD1 (5 bases). Germline values: CDR1 GTSNPN, CDR2 SVGIG (reference sequence). The CDR3 totals 16 residues. Between the trimmed V and J ends, which lost 1 base and 0 bases, there was a span of 13 bases. CDR3 loop: CAWSAKGPASGNTIYF. CDR3 in DNA: TGTGCCTGGAGTGCAAAGGGGCCTGCCTCTGGAAACACCATATATTTT.

This clonotype was seen a handful of times. The chain couples TRBV12-3 or TRBV12-4 to TRBJ1-5, with D perhaps matching TRBD1 (6 bases). CDR3 length: 13 amino acids. V was trimmed by 3 bases and J by 6 bases, leaving 9 bases between them. CDR3 residues: CASSFRTVQPQHF. CDR3 nucleotide sequence: TGTGCCAGCAGTTTTAGGACAGTTCAGCCCCAGCATTTT.

This clonotype was seen a handful of times. The chain uses TRBV27 and TRBJ2-2, with 7 nucleotides matching TRBD2. Germline V gives CDR1 MNHEY, CDR2 SMNVEV (reference sequence). The trim removed 3 bases at V and 5 bases at J, leaving 6 bases unmatched. The CDR3 has 15 residues. In nucleotides, the CDR3 is TGTGCCAGCAGTTTCAGCTTTAGCGGGACCGGGGAGCTGTTTTTT. Translating gives CASSFSFSGTGELFF.

This clonotype showed up just a few times. The rearrangement links TRBV29-1 to TRBJ2-5; the D gene is possibly TRBD1 (5 bases). Trimming cost V 0 bases and J 5 bases, with 13 bases left between them. CDR3 length: 14 residues. Germline CDR1 and CDR2: SQVTM and ANQGSEA. Here the CDR3 DNA reads TGCAGCGTTGAAGACCGTTGGGGCTCGGAGACCCAGTACTTC. Its translation is CSVEDRWGSETQYF.

This clonotype was observed at least ten times. The chain uses TRBV28 and TRBJ2-5; 13 positions match TRBD2. V lost 5 bases, J lost 4 bases, and 7 bases stayed unmatched. The CDR3 has 16 residues. Per germline, CDR1 MDHEN and CDR2 SYDVKM. The CDR3 DNA reads as TGTGCCAGCAGTACACGGACTAGCGGGAGTGCAGAGACCCAGTACTTC. Its translation: CASSTRTSGSAETQYF.

The rearrangement joins TRBV15 to TRBJ2-5; tentative D call: TRBD2 (5 bases). CDR3 length: 13 amino acids. Germline CDR1 and CDR2: LNHNV and YYDKDF (reference sequence). With 3 bases removed from V and 2 bases from J, the gap between germline ends came to 7 bases. The CDR3 region has the DNA TGTGCCACCAGCAGGGAGGTACAAGAGACCCAGTACTTC. Encoded protein: CATSREVQETQYF.

For the CDR3, the DNA is TGCAGCGGGGCTCCATCTAGCGGGGCCGAGCAGAGTGGCCCGAACACCGGGGAGCTGTTTTTT. The encoded protein is CSGAPSSGAEQSGPNTGELFF. The rearrangement uses TRBV29-1 and TRBJ2-2; 9 nucleotides align to TRBD2. The V gene's germline CDR1 is SQVTM and CDR2 ANQGSEA. This CDR3 has 21 amino acids. V was pared by 7 bases and J by 0 bases, with 24 bases of the junction left unmatched.